The T cell receptor beta chain described here comes from a study of blood T cells in healthy people across ages. RNA extraction gave at least 5.5 micrograms of total RNA per sample. About this clonotype: The antigen is not known.

Study-wide results and caveats: Both naive CD4+ cell counts and diversity were greater in long-lived donors than in aged donors.

Using a J-beta primer mix together with a sample-barcoded 5' primer, a second PCR was run for about 6 to 12 cycles. Each TCR beta cDNA got a 12-nucleotide random molecular identifier. MiXCR, applied by TCRdb to the 5' RACE reads, yields one record per CDR3 protein. This table has about 1.1 million distinct CDR3 sequences, roughly two fifths appearing once. CDR1 and CDR2 from the germline V gene are SGHTA and FQGNSA. The J segment lost 2 bases and the V segment lost 5 bases, leaving 6 bases of the junction unmatched. The CDR3 length is 16 residues. J is TRBJ2-3 and V is TRBV7-2, with 11 bases that match TRBD2. The TCR originated in a man aged 18 to 29 in good health. The sample was blood. The CDR3 region is CASSLGTSGDTDTQYF. The CDR3 nucleotides read TGTGCCAGCAGCCTCGGGACTAGCGGCGACACAGATACGCAGTATTTT.